This T cell receptor beta chain was recovered during a study of human T cells and chemical hapten exposure. Study at large: Readings were taken at 6 days from patch tests that had applied 0.01% DPC to the upper back.

Library preparation tagged each individual cDNA molecule with a unique molecular identifier. Methods used by the authors: Sequenced samples showed a median of 95,638 TCRs each, with counts running from around 20,000 to 690,000. TCRdb recomputed calls from the RACE reads with MiXCR, one row per CDR3 protein. None of the V and J calls come from the authors' own analysis; TCRdb made them. This table has 150,000 to 200,000 distinct CDR3 sequences, 25% to 35% appearing once. This clonotype was detected only once. The time point is: pre-sensitization, week 0. Treatment defined: therapeutic diphenylcyclopropenone sensitization with weekly scalp DPC. Blood collection took place prior to placing each patch test. Germline CDR1 reads LNHNV; CDR2 reads YYDKDF (reference sequence). With 5 bases clipped from V and 7 bases from J, the junction kept 11 bases outside the gene matches. This CDR3 spans 16 amino acids.

The rearrangement links TRBV15 to TRBJ2-1; 10 bases align to TRBD1. The sequencing here drew on whole blood, taken in connection with sensitization to the hapten diphenylcyclopropenone (DPC). This clonotype was sampled from a woman between 25 and 40 years old with alopecia areata. Some clones in this sample may be carry-over from other donors' samples. This chain's CDR3 is CATSGGGTGDWNEQFF. In DNA form, the CDR3 reads TGTGCCACCAGCGGCGGGGGGACAGGGGATTGGAATGAGCAGTTCTTC.